The next 22 T cell receptor beta chains were all read from a single sample in a study of CD8+CD57+ T cells in acquired aplastic anemia. Genomic DNA, serving as template, underwent TCR beta VDJ and CDR3 profiling. A single record per CDR3 protein comes from TCRdb applying MiXCR to the reads. The data show roughly 170,000 distinct CDR3 sequences, less than 50% seen once. Previously, flow cytometry had revealed CD8+CD57+ cell expansion in the patients chosen for sequencing. The specimen was sorted CD4+, CD8+, or CD8+CD57+ T cells (not recorded which) from PBMCs. The receptors stem from a human donor with aplastic anemia.

Comments on this clonotype: One end of the junction varies from germline; a read error may be responsible. This chain links TRBV12-3 or TRBV12-4 with TRBJ2-3; no firm D call. This CDR3 region has 14 residues. Written as DNA, the CDR3 is TGTGCCGGCAGTTTAATGGATCACACAGATACGCAGTATTTT. Translation: CAGSLMDHTDTQYF.

Many counts were recorded for this clonotype. J is TRBJ2-5 and V is TRBV19; D might be TRBD1 (5 bases). The CDR3 is 15 residues long. In germline, CDR1 is LNHDA, CDR2 SQIVND (reference sequence). Trimming stripped 1 base from V and 2 bases from J, with 11 bases between. CDR3 sequence: CASSIATGPQETQYF. CDR3 DNA: TGTGCCAGTAGTATAGCTACAGGCCCACAAGAGACCCAGTACTTC.

The sample holds one count of this clonotype. The chain has TRBV5-1 and TRBJ1-2, with 9 bases that match TRBD1. CDR1 SGHRS and CDR2 YFSETQ come from the germline V gene. Trimming took 4 bases from V and 8 from J; bases not matched to a gene: 6. The CDR3 is 13 residues long. DNA for the CDR3: TGCGCCAGCAGCCCCGGGACAGGGTCCGGCTACACCTTC. Protein: CASSPGTGSGYTF.

The chain is built from TRBV18 and TRBJ2-5; 10 nucleotides align to TRBD2. V shed 3 bases and J 1 base; nucleotides not matched to a gene: 5. Germline CDR1 and CDR2: KGHSH and LQKENI. The CDR3 totals 16 residues. Written as DNA, the CDR3 is TGTGCCAGCTCACCGAGGAGCGGGGGGGTCCAAGAGACCCAGTACTTC. Its translation: CASSPRSGGVQETQYF.

The chain combines TRBV10-3 with TRBJ2-1; 13 bases match TRBD2. V shed 10 bases and J 7 bases; nucleotides not matched to a gene: 4. The CDR3 is 13 amino acids. CDR1 and CDR2 from the germline V gene are ENHRY and SYGVKD. The DNA for the CDR3 is TGTGCCAGCGGACTAGCGGGAGAAAATGAGCAGTTCTTC. It codes for CASGLAGENEQFF.

This clonotype was counted at least ten times. The V gene is TRBV20-1, the J gene TRBJ1-4; TRBD1 matches at 8 bases. V lost 5 bases and J lost 3; bases outside the gene matches: 5. This CDR3 is built from 14 residues. Germline V gene lookup returns CDR1 DFQATT and CDR2 SNEGSKA (reference sequence). CDR3 in amino acids: CSARRQGSNEKLFF. The CDR3 nucleotides are TGCAGTGCTCGCCGACAGGGGTCTAATGAAAAACTGTTTTTT.

V usage is TRBV7-9 and J usage is TRBJ2-7; no clear D. CDR1 and CDR2 from the germline V gene are SEHNR and FQNEAQ (reference sequence). The CDR3 has 12 residues. Trimming left V 5 bases short and J 2 bases short, with 7 bases between. The CDR3 bases are TGTGCCAGCAGCCCCCAGGCCTACGAGCAGTACTTC. This gives the protein CASSPQAYEQYF.

This clonotype was recorded at least ten times. This rearrangement joins TRBV9 to TRBJ2-7; D gene ambiguous. This CDR3 is 14 amino acids long. Trimming removed 0 bases at V and 5 bases at J, with 12 bases between. Germline V CDR1 and CDR2: SGDLS, YYNGEE. Written as DNA, the CDR3 is TGTGCCAGCAGCGTAGCGGCCTCGCCGGACGAGCAGTACTTC. Translated, it gives CASSVAASPDEQYF.

This clonotype was counted a few times. The gene calls are TRBV19 and TRBJ1-3; D ambiguous. This CDR3 region has 13 residues. The germline CDR1 and CDR2 sequences are LNHDA and SQIVND (reference sequence). The V end lost 5 bases, the J end lost 2 bases, and 7 bases lay between the germline ends. The CDR3 DNA reads as TGTGCCAGTAGTCGCCTGCCTGGAAACACCATATATTTT. Residues: CASSRLPGNTIYF.

This clonotype was detected many times. The V and J genes are TRBV7-9 and TRBJ1-1; D possibly corresponds to TRBD1 (5 bases). The V gene lost 1 base and the J gene lost 5 bases, with 11 bases spanning the gap. Germline V gene lookup returns CDR1 SEHNR and CDR2 FQNEAQ (reference sequence). The CDR3 covers 14 residues. CDR3 sequence (DNA): TGTGCCAGCAGCTTAGAGGCAGGGCGGACTGAAGCTTTCTTT. This codes for CASSLEAGRTEAFF.

This clonotype was detected many times. The gene calls are TRBV2 and TRBJ1-3; no firm D call. Trimming took off 6 bases at V and 2 bases at J, with 5 bases between the two ends. The CDR3 consists of 12 residues. From germline, CDR1 is SNHLY and CDR2 FYNNEI. CDR3 amino acids: CASSGTGNTIYF. The CDR3 region has the DNA TGTGCCAGCAGCGGGACTGGAAACACCATATATTTT.

DNA of the CDR3: TGTGCCAGCAGTGTTGATGGGGGGCGCGAGCAGTACTTC. Its protein product is CASSVDGGREQYF. The rearrangement joins TRBV6-1 to TRBJ2-7, with D perhaps matching TRBD1 or TRBD2 (6 bases each). The CDR3 has 13 amino acids. Germline V lookup: CDR1 MNHNS, CDR2 SASEGT. The V gene lost 4 bases and the J gene lost 6 bases, with 13 bases spanning the gap.

This clonotype was seen many times. The CDR3 sequence is CASSFGPPDEQFF. CDR3 bases: TGTGCCAGCAGCTTTGGCCCGCCCGATGAGCAGTTCTTC. The rearrangement links TRBV5-8 to TRBJ2-1; D uncertain. V lost 2 bases to trimming and J lost 8 bases, with 11 bases between them. CDR3 length: 13 residues. CDR1 and CDR2 from the germline V gene are SGHTS and YDEGEE.

This rearrangement joins TRBV20-1 to TRBJ1-1; 7 nucleotides match TRBD1. Germline V gene lookup returns CDR1 DFQATT and CDR2 SNEGSKA (reference sequence). This CDR3 region has 13 residues. V trimming: 5 bases; J trimming: 3 bases; junction bases outside the gene matches: 6. Here the CDR3 reads CSADTGTDTEAFF. The CDR3 DNA sequence: TGCAGTGCTGATACCGGGACAGACACTGAAGCTTTCTTT.

This clonotype was picked up many times. The genes are TRBV6-1 and TRBJ2-7; either TRBD1 or TRBD2 may supply D (6 bases each). This CDR3 is 15 amino acids long. The V end lost 4 bases, the J end lost 0 bases, and 13 bases lay between the germline ends. Germline V gene sequence: CDR1 MNHNS, CDR2 SASEGT. The CDR3 region has the DNA TGTGCCAGCAGTGGTGGGGGGCCCTTCTCCTACGAGCAGTACTTC. The encoded protein is CASSGGGPFSYEQYF.

This clonotype was counted a single time. The V and J genes are TRBV2 and TRBJ1-2; 10 nucleotides match TRBD1. The CDR3 is made up of 11 amino acids. Germline values: CDR1 SNHLY, CDR2 FYNNEI. J lost 10 bases, V lost 6 bases, and 2 bases had no gene match. The CDR3 DNA follows: TGTGCCAGCAGGGGGACAGGGGTCTACACCTTC. This encodes CASRGTGVYTF.

The chain uses TRBV20-1 and TRBJ2-7; 8 nucleotides line up with TRBD1. CDR1 and CDR2 from the germline V gene are DFQATT and SNEGSKA (reference sequence). This CDR3 spans 11 amino acids. Trimming removed 4 bases from V and 5 bases from J; junction bases left unmatched: 1. The CDR3 DNA reads as TGCAGTGCTAACAGGGGGGACGAGCAGTACTTC. Protein: CSANRGDEQYF.

V gene TRBV7-9 combines with J gene TRBJ2-1, with TRBD2 as a possible D gene (6 bases). The CDR3 is made up of 13 amino acids. V lost 5 bases, J lost 6 bases, and 11 bases lay in between. Germline CDR1 is SEHNR and CDR2 is FQNEAQ (reference sequence). The CDR3 nucleotides read TGTGCCAGCAGCCTGACTAGTTTCAATGAGCAGTTCTTC. The encoded protein is CASSLTSFNEQFF.

The chain links TRBV5-3 to TRBJ2-5; tentatively, D is TRBD2 (5 bases). TRBV5-3 is flagged as an ORF with uncertain function. The CDR3 loop spans 13 amino acids. Trimming removed 8 bases from V and 5 bases from J, with 16 bases in between. The CDR3 bases are TGTGCCAGCAGCCTAGGACCGGGGGAGACCCAGTACTTC. This translates into CASSLGPGETQYF.

V is TRBV9 and J is TRBJ1-1; D might be TRBD1 (6 bases). Germline assignment: CDR1 SGDLS and CDR2 YYNGEE. The CDR3 consists of 15 residues. V was clipped by 4 bases and J by 3 bases, with 16 bases between them. In DNA, the CDR3 is TGTGCCAGCAGCAACGGGGGCCTGGGGGACACTGAAGCTTTCTTT. Its protein product is CASSNGGLGDTEAFF.

This clonotype was picked up many times. This chain links TRBV20-1 with TRBJ1-2; the D gene is possibly TRBD1 (5 bases). V was clipped by 6 bases and J by 8 bases, with 16 bases between them. CDR1 and CDR2 from the germline V gene are DFQATT and SNEGSKA (reference sequence). This CDR3 is built from 12 residues. CDR3 DNA: TGCAGTGCGACCCGGGACGGCGTGGGCTACACCTTC. It yields the protein CSATRDGVGYTF.

The rearrangement uses TRBV2 and TRBJ2-5, with D hard to call. Trimming stripped 10 bases from V and 1 base from J, with 10 bases between. Per germline, CDR1 SNHLY and CDR2 FYNNEI. The CDR3 covers 12 residues. CDR3 DNA: TGTGCCACAGCGTACAGCCAAGAGACCCAGTACTTC. Protein: CATAYSQETQYF.